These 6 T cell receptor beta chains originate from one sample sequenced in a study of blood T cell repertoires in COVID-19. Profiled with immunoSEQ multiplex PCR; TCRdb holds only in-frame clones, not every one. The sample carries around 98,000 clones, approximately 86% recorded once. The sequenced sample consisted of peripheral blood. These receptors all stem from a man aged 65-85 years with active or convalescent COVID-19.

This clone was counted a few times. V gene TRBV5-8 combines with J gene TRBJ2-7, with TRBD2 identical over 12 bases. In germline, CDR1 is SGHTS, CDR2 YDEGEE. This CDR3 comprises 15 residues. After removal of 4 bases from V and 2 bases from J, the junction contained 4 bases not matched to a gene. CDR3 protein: CASSLGLAGPYEQYF. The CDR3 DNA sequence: TGTGCCAGCAGCCTGGGACTAGCGGGTCCCTACGAGCAGTACTTC.

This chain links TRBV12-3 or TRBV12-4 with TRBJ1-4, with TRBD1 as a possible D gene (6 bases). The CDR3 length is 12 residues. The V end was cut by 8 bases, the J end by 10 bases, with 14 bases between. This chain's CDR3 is CASCDETGKLFF. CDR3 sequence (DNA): TGTGCCAGCTGCGACGAGACAGGAAAACTGTTTTTT.

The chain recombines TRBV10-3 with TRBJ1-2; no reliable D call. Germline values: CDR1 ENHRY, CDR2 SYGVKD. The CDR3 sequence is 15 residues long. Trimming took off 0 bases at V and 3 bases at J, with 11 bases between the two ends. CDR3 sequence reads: CAISESMTRHYGYTF. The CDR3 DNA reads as TGTGCCATCAGTGAGTCGATGACACGGCACTATGGCTACACCTTC.

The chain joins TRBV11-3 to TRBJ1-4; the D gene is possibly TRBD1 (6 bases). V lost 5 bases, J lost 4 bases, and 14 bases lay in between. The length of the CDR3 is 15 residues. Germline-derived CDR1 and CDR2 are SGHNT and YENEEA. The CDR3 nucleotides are TGTGCCAGCAGCCCTAGGGGGACGGGTAATGAAAAACTGTTTTTT. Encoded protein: CASSPRGTGNEKLFF. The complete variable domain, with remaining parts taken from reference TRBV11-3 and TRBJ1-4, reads EAGVVQSPRYKIIEKKQPVAFWCNPISGHNTLYWYLQNLGQGPELLIRYENEEAVDDSQLPKDRFSAERLKGVDSTLKIQPAELGDSAVYLCASSPRGTGNEKLFFGSGTQLSVL.

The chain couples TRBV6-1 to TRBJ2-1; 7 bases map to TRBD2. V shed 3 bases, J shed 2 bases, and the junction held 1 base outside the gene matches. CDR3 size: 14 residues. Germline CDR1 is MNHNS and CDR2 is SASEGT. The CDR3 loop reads CASSDGGTYNEQFF. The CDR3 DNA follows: TGTGCCAGCAGTGACGGGGGGACCTACAATGAGCAGTTCTTC.

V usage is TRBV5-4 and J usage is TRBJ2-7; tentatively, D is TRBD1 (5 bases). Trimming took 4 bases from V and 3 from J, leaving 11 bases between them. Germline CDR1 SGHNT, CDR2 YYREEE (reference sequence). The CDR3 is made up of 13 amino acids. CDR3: CASSMQDSYEQYF. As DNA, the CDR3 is TGTGCCAGCAGCATGCAAGACAGCTACGAGCAGTACTTC.